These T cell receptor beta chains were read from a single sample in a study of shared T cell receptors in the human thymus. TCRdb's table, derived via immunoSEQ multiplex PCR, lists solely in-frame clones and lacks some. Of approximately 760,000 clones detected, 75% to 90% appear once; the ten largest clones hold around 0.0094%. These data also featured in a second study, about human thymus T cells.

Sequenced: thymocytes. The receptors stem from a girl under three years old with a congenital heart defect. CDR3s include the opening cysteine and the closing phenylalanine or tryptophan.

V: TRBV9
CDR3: CASSVGVGTGGFRGGYTF

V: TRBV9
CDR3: CASSAGSGFGYTF

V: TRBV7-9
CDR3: CASSFPGYTGELFF

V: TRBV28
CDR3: CASNPAGTSNYGYTF

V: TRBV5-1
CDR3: CASSRFYRAIFGGYTF

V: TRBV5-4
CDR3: CASSLYSGHRYGYTF

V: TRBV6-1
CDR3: CASPPGVVTEAFF

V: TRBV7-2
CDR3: CASSLGRVGGRLENTEAFF

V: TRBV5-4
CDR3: CASSLCGGGGAYNEQFF

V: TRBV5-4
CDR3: CASSLAPGQGAAGYTF

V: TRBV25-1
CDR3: CASSALAPRDNEQFF

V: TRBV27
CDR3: CASSVGYRVPGYTF

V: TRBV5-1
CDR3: CASSLGVRDEQFF

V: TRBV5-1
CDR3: CASSYDRAWGYTF

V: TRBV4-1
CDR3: CASSQDREINQPQHF

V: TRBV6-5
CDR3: CASRTDRVRDQPQHF

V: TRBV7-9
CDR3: CASSLARMATGELFF

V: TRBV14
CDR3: CASSQGPSWGHTDTQYF

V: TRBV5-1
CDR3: CASSRPSTGEVGTQYF

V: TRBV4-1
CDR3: CASSQDFSTFQETQYF

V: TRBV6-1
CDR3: CASKSRTVNTEAFF

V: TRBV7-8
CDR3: CASSAQGQTYNEQFF

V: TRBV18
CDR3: CASSPDRVQETQYF

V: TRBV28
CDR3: CASSPSMGQAKTDTQYF

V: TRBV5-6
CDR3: CASTRAPQGVTEAFF

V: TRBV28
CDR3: CASSFTKGGRGSYEQYF

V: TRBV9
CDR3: CASSVGGRVDTQYF

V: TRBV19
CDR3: CASSMGVNYGYTF

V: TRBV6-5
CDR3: CASSQLGSSYEQYF

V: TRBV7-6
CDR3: CASSWVEGATAPPVGVTGELFF

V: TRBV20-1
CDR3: CSARDPQFF

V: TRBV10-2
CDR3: CASQFRPDRGHEQYF

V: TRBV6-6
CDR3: CASMGGNSPLHF

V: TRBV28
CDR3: CASSGAGRLWSNQPQHF

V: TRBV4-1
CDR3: CASSPPGTDKAFF

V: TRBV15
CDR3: CATSRAGKFSYNEQFF

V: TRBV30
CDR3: CAWTQGEETQYF

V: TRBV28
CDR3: CASSLPPLGVNHYGYTF

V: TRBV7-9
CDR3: CASSLFPQVPEKLFF

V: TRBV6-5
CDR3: CAGRYHRVPNGYTF

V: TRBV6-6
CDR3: CASRPGLIPYDTQYF

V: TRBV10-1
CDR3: CASSEARPWTGESEQFF

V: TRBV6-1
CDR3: CASSECPGQGICSGANVLTF

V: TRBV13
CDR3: CASSADRHRQYF

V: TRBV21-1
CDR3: CASSKWRDRGRVAPLHF

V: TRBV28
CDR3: CASSLWSKQGSHTIYF

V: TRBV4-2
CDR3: CASSQYREQEDSPLHF

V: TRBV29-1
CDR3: CSVEDPAGKNIQYF

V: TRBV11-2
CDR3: CASSLGRTGVGGYTF

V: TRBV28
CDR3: CASISSGRGSPYGYTF

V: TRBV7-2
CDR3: CASSLRAAGQTNTEAFF

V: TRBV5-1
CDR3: CASSLGPGLAGGDYEQYF

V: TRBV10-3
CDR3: CANQRGGDNEQFF

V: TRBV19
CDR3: CASSHPGQALYSNQPQHF

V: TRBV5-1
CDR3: CASSLPPRGTSLDEQFF

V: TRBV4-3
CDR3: CASSQDDSRVRGDYTF

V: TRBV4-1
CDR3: CASSQEVLAGGTDTQYF

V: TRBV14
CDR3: CASSRTYRTEAFF